Following are 5 T cell receptor beta chains from one sample sequenced in a study of T cells in localized non-small cell lung cancer. Data came from immunoSEQ multiplex PCR; TCRdb stores just in-frame clones and leaves some out. This table has approximately 4,200 clones, about 29% appearing once. Sequenced here: lung tumor tissue, sampled before any cancer treatment. All receptors derive from a male donor at least 60 years old with stage III lung adenocarcinoma.

The chain links TRBV6-1 to TRBJ2-3, with no clear D. There are 16 residues in the CDR3. Trimming left V 1 base short and J 0 bases short, with 11 bases between. Germline lookup yields CDR1 MNHNS and CDR2 SASEGT. The CDR3 spells CASSEGGGDSTDTQYF. The CDR3 DNA sequence: TGTGCCAGCAGTGAAGGAGGCGGTGACAGCACAGATACGCAGTATTTT.

The chain combines TRBV6-1 with TRBJ2-7, with 10 bases identical to TRBD1. The CDR3 runs to 14 residues. V lost 0 bases to trimming and J lost 5 bases; unmatched junction nucleotides: 1. CDR1 and CDR2 (germline): MNHNS, SASEGT. CDR3 region: CASSEATGGNEQYF. The CDR3 DNA follows: TGTGCCAGCAGTGAAGCGACAGGGGGCAACGAGCAGTACTTC.

This clone was counted a single time. The chain uses TRBV19 and TRBJ1-3, with 7 bases aligning to TRBD1. The CDR3 runs to 16 residues. V gave up 5 bases and J gave up 2 bases; unmatched junction bases: 9. The germline V gene has CDR1 LNHDA and CDR2 SQIVND (reference sequence). The DNA for the CDR3 is TGTGCCAGTAGTCGAACCTGGGACAGCGCTGGAAACACCATATATTTT. It encodes CASSRTWDSAGNTIYF.

V is TRBV6-8 and J is TRBJ1-2, with D possibly TRBD1 on 5 matching bases. Germline CDR1 reads MNHGY; CDR2 reads SAAAGT. CDR3 size: 16 residues. Trimming pared 2 bases from V and 4 bases from J, leaving 17 bases between. This chain's CDR3 is CASSYAGTAFIYGYTF. CDR3 coding DNA: TGTGCCAGCAGTTACGCCGGGACCGCCTTCATCTATGGCTACACCTTC.

V is TRBV18 and J is TRBJ1-1; D is uncertain. V lost 2 bases, J lost 3 bases, and 10 bases lay in between. The CDR3 covers 14 residues. Per the germline V gene, CDR1 is KGHSH and CDR2 is LQKENI. The CDR3 DNA is TGTGCCAGCTCACCAAGGGTTAGTGACACTGAAGCTTTCTTT. Translated: CASSPRVSDTEAFF.